The sequence of this T cell receptor (beta chain) was determined in a study of T-cell reconstitution after alpha-beta-depleted transplantation in children. TCRbeta library preparation incorporated unique molecular identifiers. TCRdb re-analysed the PCR reads in MiXCR, keeping a single row per CDR3 protein. In the table there are fewer than 550,000 distinct CDR3 sequences, over 9.5% of which are singletons. With 6 bases clipped from V and 4 bases from J, the junction kept 12 bases outside the gene matches. The germline V gene encodes CDR1 DFQATT and CDR2 SNEGSKA (reference sequence). CDR3 length equals 15 residues. The study's findings and limits: For some patients, TCRbeta diversity was high at day 60 because of recipient T cells and thymic progenitors that survived. There were reportedly several hundred expanded graft clones from which alpha-beta T cells came about two months after transplant. A year post-transplant, T-cell counts and diversity derived mostly from newly produced T cells.

Note on this clonotype: Its target is not known.

Here the sequenced sample was PBMCs, mostly from graft donor cells, taken 180 days after TCRalphabeta/CD19-depleted stem cell transplant. The receptor's source is a female patient between 2 and 15 years old who had a stem cell transplant for aplastic anemia, so the T cells may come from the graft donor. J is TRBJ2-1 and V is TRBV20-1; 7 bases are shared with TRBD1. The CDR3 DNA follows: TGCAGTGCCCAAAGGGGGCTACACCCTTACAATGAGCAGTTCTTC. Residues: CSAQRGLHPYNEQFF.